This T cell receptor (beta chain) derives from a study of shared clonotypes between healthy human individuals. Details on this clone: Its antigen is currently unknown.

The germline CDR1 and CDR2 sequences are SGHAT and FQNNGV. Unmatched junction bases numbered 13, after V lost 0 bases and J lost 4 bases. This CDR3 is built from 18 residues. General study findings and limits: Researchers found naive subsets generally carried larger estimated richness than memory subsets.

Genomic DNA of every subset was divided equally among multiple immunoSEQ plates. The repertoire was sequenced with immunoSEQ multiplex PCR; TCRdb's copy has only in-frame clones and lacks some. Altogether over a million clones are present, around 98.5% being singletons, with the ten largest covering 0.36%. Sequenced: naive CD4+ T cells sorted from blood. Sample subset: CD45RA+ positively selected. The chain couples TRBV11-2 to TRBJ2-3; 7 positions agree with TRBD2. The clonotype comes from a man aged 25 to 40 in good health. CDR3: CASSLDPGGGWRPDTQYF. In DNA form, the CDR3 reads TGTGCCAGCAGCTTAGATCCGGGAGGCGGATGGAGGCCAGATACGCAGTATTTT.